This entry features one TCR beta chain sequence. Its target is unknown. CDR1 and CDR2 from the germline V gene are LNHDA and SQIVND (reference sequence). The CDR3 spans 15 residues. V was pared by 7 bases and J by 1 base, with 14 bases between. TCRdb re-called the RT-PCR reads through MiXCR, storing one row per CDR3 protein. The repertoire has 450,000 to 600,000 distinct CDR3 sequences, approximately 7.7% of them found once; the top ten carry 10% to 15%. This sample stems from a study of response to subunit inactivated influenza vaccine. Study-level findings and limits: It was suggested by the authors that few new T cells are recruited by each seasonal influenza vaccination.

This material consisted of PBMCs from blood, taken less than 25 months after vaccination. J is TRBJ2-1 and V is TRBV19; D is perhaps TRBD1 or TRBD2 (6 bases each). The receptor was isolated from a man aged 45-69 years who received an inactivated influenza vaccine. The CDR3 DNA reads TGTGCCAGTACCAAGAGGGGGGATTCCTACAATGAGCAGTTCTTC. Residues: CASTKRGDSYNEQFF.